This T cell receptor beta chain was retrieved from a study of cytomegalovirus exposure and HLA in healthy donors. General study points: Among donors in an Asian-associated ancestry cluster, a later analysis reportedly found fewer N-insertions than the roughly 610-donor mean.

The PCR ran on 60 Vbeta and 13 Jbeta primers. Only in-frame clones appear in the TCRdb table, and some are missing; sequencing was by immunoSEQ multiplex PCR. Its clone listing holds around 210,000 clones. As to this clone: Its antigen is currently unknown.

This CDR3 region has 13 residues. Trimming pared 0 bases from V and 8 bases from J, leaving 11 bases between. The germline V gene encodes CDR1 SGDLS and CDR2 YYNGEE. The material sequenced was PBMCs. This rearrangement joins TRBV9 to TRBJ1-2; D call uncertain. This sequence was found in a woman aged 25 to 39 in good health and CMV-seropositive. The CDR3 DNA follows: TGTGCCAGCAGCGTAGGGCTCGGGTACGGCTACACCTTC. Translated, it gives CASSVGLGYGYTF.